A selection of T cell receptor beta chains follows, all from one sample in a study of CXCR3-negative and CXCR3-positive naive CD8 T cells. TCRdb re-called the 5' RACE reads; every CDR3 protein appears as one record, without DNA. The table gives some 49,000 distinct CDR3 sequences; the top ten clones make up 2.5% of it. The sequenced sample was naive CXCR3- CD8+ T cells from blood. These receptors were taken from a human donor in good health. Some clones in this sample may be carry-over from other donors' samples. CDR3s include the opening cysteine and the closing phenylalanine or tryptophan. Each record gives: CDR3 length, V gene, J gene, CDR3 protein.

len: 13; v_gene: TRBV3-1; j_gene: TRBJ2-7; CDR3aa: CASSQDEEVEQYF
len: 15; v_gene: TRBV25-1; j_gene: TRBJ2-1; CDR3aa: CASSERLAGGGERFF
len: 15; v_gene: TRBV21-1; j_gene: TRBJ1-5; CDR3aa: CASSKEHCSNQPQHF
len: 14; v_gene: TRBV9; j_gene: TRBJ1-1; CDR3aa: CASSDLIGHTEAFF
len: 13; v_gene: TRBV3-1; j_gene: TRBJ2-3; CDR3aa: CASSQVVTDTQYF
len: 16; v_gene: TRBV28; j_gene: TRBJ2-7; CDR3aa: CASSLIRTSGTYEQYF
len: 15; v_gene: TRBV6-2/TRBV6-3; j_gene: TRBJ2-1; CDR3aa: CASTYLRDRVNEQFF
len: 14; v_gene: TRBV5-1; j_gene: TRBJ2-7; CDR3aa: CASSIKTGDYEQYF
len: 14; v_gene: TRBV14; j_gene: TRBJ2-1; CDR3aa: CASSPSPGANEQFF
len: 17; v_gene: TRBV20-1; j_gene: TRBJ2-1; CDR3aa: CSAIGTSGSSSYNEQFF
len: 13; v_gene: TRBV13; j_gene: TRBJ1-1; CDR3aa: CASKRGGNTEAFF
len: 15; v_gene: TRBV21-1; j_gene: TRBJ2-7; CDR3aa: CASSITGLETNEQYF
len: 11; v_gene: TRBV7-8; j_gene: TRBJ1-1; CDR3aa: CASSSTAEAFF
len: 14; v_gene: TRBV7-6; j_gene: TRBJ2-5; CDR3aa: CASSTGTSLETQYF
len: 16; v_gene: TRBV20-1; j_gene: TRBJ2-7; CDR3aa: CSARDAGLAGLYEQYF
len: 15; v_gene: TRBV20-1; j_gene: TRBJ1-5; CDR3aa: CSARDHRVDHQPQHF
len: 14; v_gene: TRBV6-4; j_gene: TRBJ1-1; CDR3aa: CASSEGHENTEAFF
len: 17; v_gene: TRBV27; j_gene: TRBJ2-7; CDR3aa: CASSFTSGRATTGEQYF
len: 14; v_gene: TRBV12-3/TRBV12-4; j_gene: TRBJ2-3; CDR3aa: CASSNRGYTDTQYF
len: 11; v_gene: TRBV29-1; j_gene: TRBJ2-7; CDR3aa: CSVEDPYEQYF